What follows are 14 T cell receptor beta chains derived from one specimen sequenced in a study of blood T cell repertoires in COVID-19. The assay was immunoSEQ multiplex PCR, and TCRdb's table has in-frame clones only and misses some. The sample records more than 65,000 clones, roughly 85% being singletons. The source material was peripheral blood. These receptors were taken from a woman older than 75 with active or convalescent COVID-19.

This clone was seen only once. The chain recombines TRBV28 with TRBJ1-4; D call uncertain. Germline V lookup: CDR1 MDHEN, CDR2 SYDVKM. The V end was cut by 3 bases, the J end by 14 bases, with 25 bases between. The CDR3 loop spans 16 amino acids. CDR3 sequence (DNA): TGTGCCAGCAGTTTGGGAGGAGGTTTCCGTAATCTTGGGCTGTTTTTT. This gives the protein CASSLGGGFRNLGLFF.

The rearrangement joins TRBV24-1 to TRBJ2-3, with 9 bases identical to TRBD1. Germline values: CDR1 KGHDR, CDR2 SFDVKD. V gave up 3 bases and J gave up 3 bases; unmatched junction bases: 6. The CDR3 covers 16 residues. The CDR3 loop reads CATSDTGTGRTDTQYF. In nucleotides, the CDR3 is TGTGCCACCAGTGATACCGGGACAGGGCGGACAGATACGCAGTATTTT.

The chain couples TRBV28 to TRBJ1-1, with TRBD1 matching 7 bases. CDR3 size: 14 residues. Trimming removed 2 bases from V and 6 bases from J; junction bases left unmatched: 6. Germline CDR1 is MDHEN and CDR2 is SYDVKM. The CDR3 is CASSLPGQLSEAFF. DNA of the CDR3: TGTGCCAGCAGTTTACCGGGACAGTTATCTGAAGCTTTCTTT.

Here the CDR3 DNA reads TGTGCCAGCAGCAAACGACAGGGAGATACGCAGTATTTT. It yields the protein CASSKRQGDTQYF. This chain uses TRBV7-9 with TRBJ2-3; TRBD1 aligns across 7 bases. Germline V lookup: CDR1 SEHNR, CDR2 FQNEAQ (reference sequence). Germline trimming cut 5 bases from V and 5 bases from J; bases unmatched to any gene: 4. This CDR3 spans 13 amino acids.

The J gene is TRBJ2-5, the V gene TRBV27; TRBD2 aligns across 10 bases. Germline V CDR1 and CDR2: MNHEY, SMNVEV (reference sequence). This CDR3 comprises 15 residues. With 6 bases clipped from V and 5 bases from J, the junction kept 9 bases outside the gene matches. CDR3 protein: CASRNPSGGSETQYF. CDR3 in DNA: TGTGCCAGCAGGAACCCTAGCGGGGGCTCCGAGACCCAGTACTTC.

The CDR3 sequence: CASSYRGTVSNQPQHF. The CDR3 bases are TGTGCCAGCAGTTACCGCGGGACAGTAAGCAATCAGCCCCAGCATTTT. The V gene is TRBV6-2 or TRBV6-3, the J gene TRBJ1-5; TRBD1 agrees at 7 bases. V was pared by 2 bases and J by 1 base, with 5 bases of the junction left unmatched. Germline V gene lookup returns CDR1 MNHEY and CDR2 SVGEGT. The CDR3 runs 16 residues.

V gene TRBV2 combines with J gene TRBJ2-3; 7 bases are a match to TRBD1. The CDR3 is made up of 15 amino acids. Germline assignment: CDR1 SNHLY and CDR2 FYNNEI. J gave up 0 bases and V 7 bases, and 7 bases lay outside the gene matches. DNA of the CDR3: TGTGCCAGCAAGAGGGACAGTACTAGCACAGATACGCAGTATTTT. Protein product: CASKRDSTSTDTQYF.

The chain couples TRBV19 to TRBJ1-4, with D perhaps matching TRBD1 (5 bases). V lost 9 bases and J lost 0, with 11 bases in between. Germline-derived CDR1 and CDR2 are LNHDA and SQIVND (reference sequence). CDR3 length: 14 amino acids. The CDR3 region is CASLDISTNEKLFF. The CDR3 DNA reads as TGTGCCAGCCTGGACATTTCAACTAATGAAAAACTGTTTTTT.

This chain links TRBV6-6 with TRBJ1-2, with 8 positions matching TRBD1. The length of the CDR3 is 14 residues. J was trimmed by 4 bases and V by 6 bases; bases with no gene match: 7. Germline assignment: CDR1 MNHNY and CDR2 SVGAGI (reference sequence). The CDR3 here is CASSQGAASYGYTF. The CDR3, as DNA: TGTGCCAGCAGCCAGGGGGCCGCTAGCTATGGCTACACCTTC.

The rearrangement links TRBV7-2 to TRBJ2-3; D remains ambiguous. This CDR3 spans 14 amino acids. Trimming pared 0 bases from V and 3 bases from J, leaving 7 bases between. Looked up from germline, CDR1 is SGHTA and CDR2 is FQGNSA. The CDR3 DNA reads as TGTGCCAGCAGCTTAGCGAGGTCTACAGATACGCAGTATTTT. This translates into CASSLARSTDTQYF. Together with reference TRBV7-2 and TRBJ2-3, the CDR3 gives the full variable domain: GAGVSQSPSNKVTEKGKDVELRCDPISGHTALYWYRQSLGQGLEFLIYFQGNSAPDKSGLPSDRFSAERTGGSVSTLTIQRTQQEDSAVYLCASSLARSTDTQYFGPGTRLTVL.

The chain has TRBV5-4 and TRBJ2-5; D unclear. V dropped 0 bases and J dropped 4 bases, with 7 bases sitting between them. This CDR3 contains 13 residues. Germline CDR1 is SGHNT and CDR2 is YYREEE (reference sequence). The CDR3: CASSLASGETQYF. The CDR3 DNA follows: TGTGCCAGCAGCTTGGCGTCCGGAGAGACCCAGTACTTC.

The genes are TRBV28 and TRBJ1-5, with D maybe TRBD1 (6 bases). CDR3 length: 15 amino acids. V lost 6 bases to trimming and J lost 5 bases, with 17 bases between them. Germline loops: CDR1 MDHEN, CDR2 SYDVKM. CDR3 protein: CASRKGGGFDQPQHF. DNA of the CDR3: TGTGCCAGCAGGAAAGGGGGAGGGTTCGATCAGCCCCAGCATTTT.

The chain links TRBV5-1 to TRBJ1-5, with TRBD1 matching over 9 bases. Germline trimming cut 3 bases from V and 3 bases from J; bases unmatched to any gene: 4. CDR1 is SGHRS and CDR2 is YFSETQ in the germline V gene. The CDR3 consists of 15 residues. This CDR3 is CASSWTGDPNQPQHF. The CDR3 nucleotides read TGCGCCAGCAGCTGGACAGGGGACCCCAATCAGCCCCAGCATTTT.

The CDR3 coding sequence is TGTGCCAGCAGCGTAGTAGCGGGGGACGTAGAAGCTTTCTTT. Translated, it gives CASSVVAGDVEAFF. The chain combines TRBV9 with TRBJ1-1; perhaps TRBD1 as D (5 bases). The germline V and J ends were trimmed by 0 bases and 8 bases, with 14 bases remaining between them. This CDR3 comprises 14 residues. Germline CDR1 and CDR2: SGDLS and YYNGEE.